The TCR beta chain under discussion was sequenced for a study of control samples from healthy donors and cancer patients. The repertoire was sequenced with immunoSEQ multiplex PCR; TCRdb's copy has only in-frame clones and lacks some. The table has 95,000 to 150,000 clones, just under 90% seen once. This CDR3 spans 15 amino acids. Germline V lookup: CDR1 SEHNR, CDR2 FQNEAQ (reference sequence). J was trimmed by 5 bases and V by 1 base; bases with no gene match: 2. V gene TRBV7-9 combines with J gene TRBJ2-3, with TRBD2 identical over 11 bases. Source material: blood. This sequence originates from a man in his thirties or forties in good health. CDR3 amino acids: CASSLVLAGVDTQYF. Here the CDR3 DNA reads TGTGCCAGCAGCTTAGTACTAGCGGGGGTAGATACGCAGTATTTT.